This T cell receptor beta chain was captured in a study of naive and memory T cell subsets. This clonotype was counted at least ten times. Germline V CDR1 and CDR2: LGHNA, YNFKEQ. There are 15 residues in the CDR3. V was trimmed by 0 bases and J by 10 bases, leaving 13 bases between them. The beta constant-region primer was an equimolar mix of two oligonucleotides covering TRBC1 and TRBC2. Four rounds of PCR amplified the ligated cDNA using nested alpha and beta constant-region primers plus SP2. Each CDR3 protein is one row after TCRdb ran MiXCR on the UMI-ligation and nested PCR reads. The sample holds tens of thousands of distinct CDR3 sequences, 7% to 7.5% seen once.

The receptor was derived from a human donor in good health. The specimen sequenced was central memory CD4+ T cells from blood. The chain links TRBV4-2 to TRBJ1-6, with a weak D call TRBD1 (6 bases). The CDR3 is CASSQDGRGGSPLHF. In DNA form, the CDR3 reads TGTGCCAGCAGCCAAGACGGCAGGGGTGGCTCACCCCTCCACTTT.